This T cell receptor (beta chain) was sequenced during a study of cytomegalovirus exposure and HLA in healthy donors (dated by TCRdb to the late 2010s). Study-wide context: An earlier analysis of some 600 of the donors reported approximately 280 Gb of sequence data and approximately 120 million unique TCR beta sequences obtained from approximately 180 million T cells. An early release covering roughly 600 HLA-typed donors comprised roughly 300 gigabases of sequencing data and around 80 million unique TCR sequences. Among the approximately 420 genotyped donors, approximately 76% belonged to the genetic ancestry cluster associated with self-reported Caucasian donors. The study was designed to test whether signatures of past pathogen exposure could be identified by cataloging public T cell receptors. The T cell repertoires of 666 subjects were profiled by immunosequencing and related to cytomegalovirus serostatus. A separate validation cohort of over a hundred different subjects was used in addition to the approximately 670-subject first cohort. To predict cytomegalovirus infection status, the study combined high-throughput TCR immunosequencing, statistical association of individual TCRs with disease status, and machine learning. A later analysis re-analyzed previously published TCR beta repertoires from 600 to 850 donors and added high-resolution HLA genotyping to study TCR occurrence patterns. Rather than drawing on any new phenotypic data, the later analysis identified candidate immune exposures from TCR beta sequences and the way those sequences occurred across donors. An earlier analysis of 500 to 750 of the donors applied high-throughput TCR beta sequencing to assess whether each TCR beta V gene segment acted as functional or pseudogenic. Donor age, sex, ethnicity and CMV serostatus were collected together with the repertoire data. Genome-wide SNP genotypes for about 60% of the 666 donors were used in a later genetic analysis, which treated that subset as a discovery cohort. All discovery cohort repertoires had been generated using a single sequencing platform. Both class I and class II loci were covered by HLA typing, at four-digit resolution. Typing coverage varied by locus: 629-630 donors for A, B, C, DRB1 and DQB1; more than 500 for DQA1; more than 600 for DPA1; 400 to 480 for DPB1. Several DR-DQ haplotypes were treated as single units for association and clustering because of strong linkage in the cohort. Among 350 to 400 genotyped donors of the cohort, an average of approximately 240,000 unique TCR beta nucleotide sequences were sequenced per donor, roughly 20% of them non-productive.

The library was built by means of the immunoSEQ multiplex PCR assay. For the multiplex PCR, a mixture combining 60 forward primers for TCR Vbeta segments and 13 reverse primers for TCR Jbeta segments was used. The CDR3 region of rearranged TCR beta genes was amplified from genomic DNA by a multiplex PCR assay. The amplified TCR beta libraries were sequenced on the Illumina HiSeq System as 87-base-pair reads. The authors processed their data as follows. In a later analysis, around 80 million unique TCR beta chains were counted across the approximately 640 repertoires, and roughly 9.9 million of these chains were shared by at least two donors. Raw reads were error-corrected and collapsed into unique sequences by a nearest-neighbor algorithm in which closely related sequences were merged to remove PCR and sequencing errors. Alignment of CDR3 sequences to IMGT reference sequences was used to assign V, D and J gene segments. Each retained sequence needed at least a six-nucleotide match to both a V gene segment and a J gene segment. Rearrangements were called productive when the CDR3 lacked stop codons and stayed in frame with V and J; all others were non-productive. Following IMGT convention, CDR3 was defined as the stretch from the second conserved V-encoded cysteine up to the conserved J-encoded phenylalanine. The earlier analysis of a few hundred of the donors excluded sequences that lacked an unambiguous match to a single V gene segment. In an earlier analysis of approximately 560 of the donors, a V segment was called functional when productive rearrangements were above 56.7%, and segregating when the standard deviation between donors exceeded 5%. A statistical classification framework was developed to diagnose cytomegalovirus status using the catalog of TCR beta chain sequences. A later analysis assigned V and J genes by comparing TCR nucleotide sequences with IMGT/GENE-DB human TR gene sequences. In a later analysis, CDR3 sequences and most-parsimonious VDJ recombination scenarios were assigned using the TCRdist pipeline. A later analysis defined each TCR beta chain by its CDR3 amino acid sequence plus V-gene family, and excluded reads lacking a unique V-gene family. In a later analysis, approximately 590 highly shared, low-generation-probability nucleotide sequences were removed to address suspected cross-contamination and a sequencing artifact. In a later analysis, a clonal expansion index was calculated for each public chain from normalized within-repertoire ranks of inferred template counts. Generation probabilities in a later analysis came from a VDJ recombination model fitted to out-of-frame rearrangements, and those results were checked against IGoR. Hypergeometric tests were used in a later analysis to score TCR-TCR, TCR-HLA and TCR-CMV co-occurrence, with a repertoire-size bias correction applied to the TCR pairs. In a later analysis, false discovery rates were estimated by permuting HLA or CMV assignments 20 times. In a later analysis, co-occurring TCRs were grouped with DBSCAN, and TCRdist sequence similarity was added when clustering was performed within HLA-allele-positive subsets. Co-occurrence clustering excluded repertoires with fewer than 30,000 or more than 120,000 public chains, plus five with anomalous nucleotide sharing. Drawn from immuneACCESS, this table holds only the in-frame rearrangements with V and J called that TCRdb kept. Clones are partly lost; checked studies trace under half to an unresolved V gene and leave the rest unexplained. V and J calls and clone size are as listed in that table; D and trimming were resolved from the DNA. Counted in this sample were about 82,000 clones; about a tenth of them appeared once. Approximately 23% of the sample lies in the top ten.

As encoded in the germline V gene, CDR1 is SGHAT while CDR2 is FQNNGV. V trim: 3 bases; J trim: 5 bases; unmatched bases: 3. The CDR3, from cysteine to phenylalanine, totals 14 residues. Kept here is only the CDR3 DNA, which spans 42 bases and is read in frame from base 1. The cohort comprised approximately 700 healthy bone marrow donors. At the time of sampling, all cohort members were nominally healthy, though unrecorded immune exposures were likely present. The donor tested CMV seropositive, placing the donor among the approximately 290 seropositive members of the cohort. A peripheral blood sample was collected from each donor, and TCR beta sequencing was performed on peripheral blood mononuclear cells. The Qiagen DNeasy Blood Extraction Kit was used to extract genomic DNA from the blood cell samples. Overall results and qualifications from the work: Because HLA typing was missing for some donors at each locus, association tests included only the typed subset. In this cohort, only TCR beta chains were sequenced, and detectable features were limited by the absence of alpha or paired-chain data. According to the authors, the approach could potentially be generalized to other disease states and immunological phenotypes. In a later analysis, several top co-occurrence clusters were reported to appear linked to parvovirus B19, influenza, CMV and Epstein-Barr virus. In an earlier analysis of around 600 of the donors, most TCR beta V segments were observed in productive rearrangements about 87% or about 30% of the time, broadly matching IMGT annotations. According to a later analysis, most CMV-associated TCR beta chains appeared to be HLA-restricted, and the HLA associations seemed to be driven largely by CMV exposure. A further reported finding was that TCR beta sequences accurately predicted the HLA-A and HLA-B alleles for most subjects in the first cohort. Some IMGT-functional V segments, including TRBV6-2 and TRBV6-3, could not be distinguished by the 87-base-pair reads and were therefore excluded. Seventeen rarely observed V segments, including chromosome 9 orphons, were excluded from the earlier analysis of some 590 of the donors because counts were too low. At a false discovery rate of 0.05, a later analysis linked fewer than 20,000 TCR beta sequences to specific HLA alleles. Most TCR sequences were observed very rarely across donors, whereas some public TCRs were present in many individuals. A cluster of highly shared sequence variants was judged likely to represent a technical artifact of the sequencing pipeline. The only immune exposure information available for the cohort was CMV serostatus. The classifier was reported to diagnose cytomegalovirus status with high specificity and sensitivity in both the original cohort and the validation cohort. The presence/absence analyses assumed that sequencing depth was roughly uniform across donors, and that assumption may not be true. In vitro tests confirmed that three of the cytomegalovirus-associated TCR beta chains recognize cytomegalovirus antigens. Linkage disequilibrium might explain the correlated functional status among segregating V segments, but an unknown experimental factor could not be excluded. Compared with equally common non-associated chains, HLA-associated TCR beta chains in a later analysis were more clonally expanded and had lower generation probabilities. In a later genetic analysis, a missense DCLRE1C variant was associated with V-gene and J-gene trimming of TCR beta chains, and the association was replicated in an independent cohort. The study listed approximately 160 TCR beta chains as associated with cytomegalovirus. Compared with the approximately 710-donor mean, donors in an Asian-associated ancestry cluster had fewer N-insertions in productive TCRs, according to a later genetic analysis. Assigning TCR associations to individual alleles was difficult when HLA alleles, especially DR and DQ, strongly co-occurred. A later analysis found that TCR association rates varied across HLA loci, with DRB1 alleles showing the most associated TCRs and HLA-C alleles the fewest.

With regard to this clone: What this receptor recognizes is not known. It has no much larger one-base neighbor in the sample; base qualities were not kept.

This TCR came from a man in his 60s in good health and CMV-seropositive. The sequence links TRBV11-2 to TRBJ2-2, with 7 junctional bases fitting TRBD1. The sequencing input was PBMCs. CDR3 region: CASSFGTATGELFF. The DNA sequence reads TGTGCCAGCAGCTTTGGGACAGCGACCGGGGAGCTGTTTTTT. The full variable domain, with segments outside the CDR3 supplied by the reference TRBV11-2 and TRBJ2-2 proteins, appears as EAGVAQSPRYKIIEKRQSVAFWCNPISGHATLYWYQQILGQGPKLLIQFQNNGVVDDSQLPKDRFSAERLKGVDSTLKIQPAKLEDSAVYLCASSFGTATGELFFGEGSRLTVL.